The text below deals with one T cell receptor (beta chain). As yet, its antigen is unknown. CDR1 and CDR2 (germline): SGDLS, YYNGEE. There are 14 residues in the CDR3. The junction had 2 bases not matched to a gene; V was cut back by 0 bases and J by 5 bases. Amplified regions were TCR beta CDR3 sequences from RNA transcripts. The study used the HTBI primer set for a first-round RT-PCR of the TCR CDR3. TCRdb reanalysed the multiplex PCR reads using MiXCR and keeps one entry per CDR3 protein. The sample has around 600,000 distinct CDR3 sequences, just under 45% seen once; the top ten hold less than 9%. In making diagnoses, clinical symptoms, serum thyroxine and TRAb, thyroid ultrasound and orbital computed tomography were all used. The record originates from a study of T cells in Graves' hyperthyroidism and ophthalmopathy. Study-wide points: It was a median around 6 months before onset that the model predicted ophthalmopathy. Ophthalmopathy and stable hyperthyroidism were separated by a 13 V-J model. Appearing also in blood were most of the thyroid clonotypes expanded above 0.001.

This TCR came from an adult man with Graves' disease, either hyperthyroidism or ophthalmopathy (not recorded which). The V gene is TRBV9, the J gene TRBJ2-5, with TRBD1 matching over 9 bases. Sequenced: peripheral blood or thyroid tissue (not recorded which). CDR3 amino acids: CASSVGGQGETQYF. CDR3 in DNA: TGTGCCAGCAGCGTAGGGGGACAGGGTGAGACCCAGTACTTC.